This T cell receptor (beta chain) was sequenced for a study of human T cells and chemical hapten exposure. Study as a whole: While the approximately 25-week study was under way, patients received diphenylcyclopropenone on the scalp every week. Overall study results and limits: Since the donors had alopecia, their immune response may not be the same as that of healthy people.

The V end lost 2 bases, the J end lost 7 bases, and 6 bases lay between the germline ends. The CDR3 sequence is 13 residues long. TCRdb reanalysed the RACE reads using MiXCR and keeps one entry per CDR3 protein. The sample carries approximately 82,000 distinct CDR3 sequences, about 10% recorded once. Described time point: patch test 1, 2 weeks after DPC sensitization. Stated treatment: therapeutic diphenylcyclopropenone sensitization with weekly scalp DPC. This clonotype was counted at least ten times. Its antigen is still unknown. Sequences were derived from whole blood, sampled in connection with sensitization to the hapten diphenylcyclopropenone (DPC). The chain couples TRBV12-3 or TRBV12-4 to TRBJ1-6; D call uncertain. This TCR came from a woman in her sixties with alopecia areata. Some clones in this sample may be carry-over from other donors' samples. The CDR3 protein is CASSLNRNSPLHF. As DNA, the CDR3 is TGTGCCAGCAGTTTAAACAGAAATTCACCCCTCCACTTT.